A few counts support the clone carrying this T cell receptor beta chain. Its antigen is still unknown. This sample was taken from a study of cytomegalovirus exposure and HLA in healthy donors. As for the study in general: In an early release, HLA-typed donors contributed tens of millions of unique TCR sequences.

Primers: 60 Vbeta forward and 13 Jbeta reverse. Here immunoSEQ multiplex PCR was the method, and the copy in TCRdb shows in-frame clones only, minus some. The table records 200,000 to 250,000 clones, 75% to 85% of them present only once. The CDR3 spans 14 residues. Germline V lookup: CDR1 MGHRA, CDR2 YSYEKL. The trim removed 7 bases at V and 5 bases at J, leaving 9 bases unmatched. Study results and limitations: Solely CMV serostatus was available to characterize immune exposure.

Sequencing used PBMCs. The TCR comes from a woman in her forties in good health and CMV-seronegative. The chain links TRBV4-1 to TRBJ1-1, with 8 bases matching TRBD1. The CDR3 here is CASNGQGGRTEAFF. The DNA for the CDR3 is TGCGCCAGCAATGGACAGGGCGGAAGAACTGAAGCTTTCTTT.